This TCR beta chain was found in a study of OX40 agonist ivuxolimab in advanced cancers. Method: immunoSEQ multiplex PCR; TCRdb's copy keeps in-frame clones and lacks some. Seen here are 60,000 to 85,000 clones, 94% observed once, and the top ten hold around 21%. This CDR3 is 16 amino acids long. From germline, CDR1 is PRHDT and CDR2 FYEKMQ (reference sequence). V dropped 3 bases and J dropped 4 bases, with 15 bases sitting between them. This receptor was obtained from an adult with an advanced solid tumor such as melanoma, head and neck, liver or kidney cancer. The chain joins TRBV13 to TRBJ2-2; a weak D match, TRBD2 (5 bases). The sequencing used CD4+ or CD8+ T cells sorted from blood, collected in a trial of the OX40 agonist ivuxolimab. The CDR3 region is CASSLAIERSTGELFF. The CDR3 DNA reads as TGTGCCAGCAGCTTGGCCATTGAGCGGAGCACCGGGGAGCTGTTTTTT. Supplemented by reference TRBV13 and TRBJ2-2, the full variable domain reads AAGVIQSPRHLIKEKRETATLKCYPIPRHDTVYWYQQGPGQDPQFLISFYEKMQSDKGSIPDRFSAQQFSDYHSELNMSSLELGDSALYFCASSLAIERSTGELFFGEGSRLTVL.